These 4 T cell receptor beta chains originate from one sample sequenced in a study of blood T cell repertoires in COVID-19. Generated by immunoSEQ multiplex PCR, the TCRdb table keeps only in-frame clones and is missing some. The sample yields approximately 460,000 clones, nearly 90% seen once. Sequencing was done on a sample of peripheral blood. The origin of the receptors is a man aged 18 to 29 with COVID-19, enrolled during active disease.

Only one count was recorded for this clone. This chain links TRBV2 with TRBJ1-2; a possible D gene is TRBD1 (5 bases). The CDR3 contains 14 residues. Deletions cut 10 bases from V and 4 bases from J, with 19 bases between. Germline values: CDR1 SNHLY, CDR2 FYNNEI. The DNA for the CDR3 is TGTGCCACCCGCGGGGCGGGGACCACCTATGGCTACACCTTC. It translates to CATRGAGTTYGYTF. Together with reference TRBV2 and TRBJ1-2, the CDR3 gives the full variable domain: EPEVTQTPSHQVTQMGQEVILRCVPISNHLYFYWYRQILGQKVEFLVSFYNNEISEKSEIFDDQFSVERPDGSNFTLKIRSTKLEDSAMYFCATRGAGTTYGYTFGSGTRLTVV.

The CDR3 loop reads CASSDRDRRAFF. CDR3 nucleotide sequence: TGTGCCAGCAGTGACCGGGACAGAAGAGCTTTCTTT. The V call is TRBV6-1, the J call TRBJ1-1, with 7 bases matching TRBD1. Germline V gene sequence: CDR1 MNHNS, CDR2 SASEGT. V lost 3 bases to trimming and J lost 10 bases; unmatched junction nucleotides: 5. This CDR3 region has 12 residues.

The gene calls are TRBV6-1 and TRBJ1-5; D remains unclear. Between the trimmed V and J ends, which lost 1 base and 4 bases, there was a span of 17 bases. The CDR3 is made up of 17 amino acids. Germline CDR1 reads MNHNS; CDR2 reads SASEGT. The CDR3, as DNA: TGTGCCAGCAGTGAAGTTGGGCGTCGGGGTAGGAATCAGCCCCAGCATTTT. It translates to CASSEVGRRGRNQPQHF.

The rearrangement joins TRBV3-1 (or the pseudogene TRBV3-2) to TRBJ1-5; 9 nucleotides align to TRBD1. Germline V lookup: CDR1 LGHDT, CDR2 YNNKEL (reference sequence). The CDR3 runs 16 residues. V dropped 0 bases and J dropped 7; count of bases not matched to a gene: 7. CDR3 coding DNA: TGTGCCAGCAGCCAAGAGGGGACAGGGACGGGGCAGCCCCAGCATTTT. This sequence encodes CASSQEGTGTGQPQHF.